Each of the 14 T cell receptor beta chains below was sequenced from the same sample in a study of T cell responses to AZD1222 COVID-19 vaccine (dated by TCRdb to about 2021). Sample time point, as interpreted from the label and publication: about 28 days (+/-7) after the second vaccine dose. Libraries were constructed by the immunoSEQ multiplex PCR assay. Entries here come from immuneACCESS through TCRdb and include only in-frame sequences with V and J called. Some clones fail to appear in such tables; in the studies checked, an unresolved V gene covers under half of the shortfall, and the cause of the remainder is unknown. The sample table shows approximately 200,000 clones, and about nine tenths are seen once. The ten largest clones represent around 3% of the sample. The material sequenced was peripheral blood, taken 28 days after the second AZD1222 dose. Receptor source: an adult who received the AZD1222 COVID-19 vaccine.

The gene calls are TRBV5-8 and TRBJ2-1; D unresolved. The CDR3 is 13 residues long. Germline CDR1 SGHTS, CDR2 YDEGEE. V dropped 3 bases and J dropped 6 bases, with 10 bases sitting between them. The CDR3 here is CASSYIGFNEQFF. CDR3 bases: TGTGCCAGCAGCTATATAGGTTTCAATGAGCAGTTCTTC.

The chain combines TRBV10-1 with TRBJ1-2, with a tentative D call TRBD1 (5 bases). The V end was cut by 11 bases, the J end by 3 bases, with 16 bases between. CDR1 and CDR2 (germline): WNHNN, SYGVQD (reference sequence). The length of the CDR3 is 13 residues. Written as DNA, the CDR3 is TGCGCCGTGCGGGGGGGGGAAGACTATGGCTACACCTTC. This codes for CAVRGGEDYGYTF.

The chain recombines TRBV7-3 with TRBJ1-1; possible D gene TRBD1, 5 bases. Germline CDR1 reads SGHTA; CDR2 reads FQGTGA. The CDR3 extends over 14 amino acids. Trimming took off 3 bases at V and 2 bases at J, with 10 bases between the two ends. CDR3 loop: CASSLEQVNTEAFF. CDR3 coding DNA: TGTGCCAGCAGCTTGGAACAGGTTAACACTGAAGCTTTCTTT.

V usage is TRBV3-1 (or the pseudogene TRBV3-2) and J usage is TRBJ2-7; perhaps TRBD2 as D (6 bases). Trimming took off 4 bases at V and 2 bases at J, with 18 bases between the two ends. Germline CDR1 reads LGHDT; CDR2 reads YNNKEL (reference sequence). The CDR3 loop spans 16 amino acids. The DNA for the CDR3 is TGTGCCAGCAGCCCGACCGTCGGGGGAGGCGCCTACGAGCAGTACTTC. Translated: CASSPTVGGGAYEQYF.

This clone showed up just once. The rearrangement uses TRBV9 and TRBJ2-7; TRBD1 matches 8 bases. CDR3 length: 13 residues. V lost 4 bases, J lost 5 bases, and 5 bases stayed unmatched. Looked up from germline, CDR1 is SGDLS and CDR2 is YYNGEE. In DNA form, the CDR3 reads TGTGCCAGCAGCAAACAGGGGGGAGACGAGCAGTACTTC. Its translation is CASSKQGGDEQYF.

The V call is TRBV6-2 or TRBV6-3, the J call TRBJ1-6; D call uncertain. With 2 bases removed from V and 10 bases from J, the gap between germline ends came to 15 bases. This CDR3 region has 15 residues. Germline-derived CDR1 and CDR2 are MNHEY and SVGEGT. CDR3 in amino acids: CASSYPARVGSPLHF. The CDR3 nucleotides read TGTGCCAGCAGTTACCCCGCCCGAGTAGGATCACCCCTCCACTTT.

On this clone itself: One end of the junction fails to match germline, which may point to a read error. The genes are TRBV6-1 and TRBJ2-7; D might be TRBD2 (5 bases). This CDR3 spans 13 amino acids. Germline V CDR1 and CDR2: MNHNS, SASEGT. CDR3 nucleotides: TGTGCCAGCAGTAAAGCGGAGGCCTACGAGCAGTACTTC. Translated, it gives CASSKAEAYEQYF.

The DNA for the CDR3 is TGTGCCAGCAGCCCCCGATTCGCGGCGGCATACAATGAGCAGTTCTTC. Its protein product is CASSPRFAAAYNEQFF. V usage is TRBV3-1 (or the pseudogene TRBV3-2) and J usage is TRBJ2-1; D not certain. The germline gives CDR1 LGHDT, CDR2 YNNKEL (reference sequence). CDR3 size: 16 residues. The ends were cut back, 4 bases at V and 4 bases at J, with 17 bases in the middle.

CDR3: CASSPTGPDTQYF. The CDR3, as DNA: TGTGCCAGCAGCCCGACAGGGCCAGATACGCAGTATTTT. This rearrangement joins TRBV28 to TRBJ2-3; TRBD1 agrees at 7 bases. The ends lost 6 bases at V and 4 bases at J; junction bases unmatched: 4. Germline V CDR1 and CDR2: MDHEN, SYDVKM. The CDR3 sequence is 13 residues long.

The chain couples TRBV6-1 to TRBJ1-3, with D unclear. The CDR3 contains 19 residues. The germline V and J ends were trimmed by 2 bases and 0 bases, with 20 bases remaining between them. Per germline, CDR1 MNHNS and CDR2 SASEGT. The CDR3 spells CASSEHIPGLGYSGNTIYF. The DNA of the CDR3 is TGTGCCAGCAGTGAACACATACCGGGCCTCGGATACTCTGGAAACACCATATATTTT.

The CDR3 loop is CATPRISSGRPFGYNEQFF. The CDR3 DNA reads as TGCGCCACCCCCCGGATATCTAGCGGGAGGCCTTTCGGCTACAATGAGCAGTTCTTC. This chain uses TRBV10-1 with TRBJ2-1; 11 bases are shared with TRBD2. Looked up from germline, CDR1 is WNHNN and CDR2 is SYGVQD (reference sequence). The CDR3 is 19 residues long. V was pared by 10 bases and J by 3 bases, with 20 bases of the junction left unmatched.

The chain has TRBV28 and TRBJ1-5; 8 positions match TRBD1. Germline V lookup: CDR1 MDHEN, CDR2 SYDVKM. V shed 8 bases, J shed 5 bases, and the junction held 8 bases outside the gene matches. The CDR3 is 14 residues long. CDR3 coding DNA: TGTGCCAGCTCACAGGGGGGAGGCTATCAGCCCCAGCATTTT. Protein: CASSQGGGYQPQHF.

V gene TRBV10-1 combines with J gene TRBJ1-1, with D possibly being TRBD1 (5 bases). The V end was cut by 5 bases, the J end by 3 bases, with 19 bases between. Germline-derived CDR1 and CDR2 are WNHNN and SYGVQD (reference sequence). The CDR3 loop spans 16 amino acids. CDR3: CASSKGQAGQHTEAFF. The CDR3 nucleotides read TGCGCCAGCAGTAAGGGGCAGGCTGGGCAGCACACTGAAGCTTTCTTT.

The chain couples TRBV11-2 to TRBJ2-7; D assignment may be TRBD1 or TRBD2 (5 bases each). In germline, CDR1 is SGHAT, CDR2 FQNNGV. The CDR3 sequence is 14 residues long. V dropped 5 bases and J dropped 1 base, with 12 bases sitting between them. CDR3 nucleotide sequence: TGTGCCAGCAGCCACCGGGGCTCGTCCTACGAGCAGTACTTC. Translating gives CASSHRGSSYEQYF.